This T cell receptor beta chain was found in a study of cytomegalovirus exposure and HLA in healthy donors. Notes on the study in general: Later, an analysis found that TCR clusters from the first cohort tended to co-occur in the roughly 110 validation repertoires. The study recorded 150 to 200 TCR beta chains that were cytomegalovirus-associated.

Measured with immunoSEQ multiplex PCR; TCRdb has only the in-frame clones, and not every one. Of 180,000 or so clones listed, about 87% are singletons. Germline V CDR1 and CDR2: SNHLY, FYNNEI. V lost 4 bases, J lost 1 base, and 7 bases lay in between. CDR3 length equals 14 residues. Notes on this clone: Antigen specificity is unknown.

Source material: PBMCs. The chain joins TRBV2 to TRBJ1-4, with a possible D match to TRBD1 (5 bases). The TCR sequence derives from a woman aged 25 to 39 in good health and CMV-seronegative. CDR3 in DNA: TGTGCCAGCAGTGGGCAGGGAACTAATGAAAAACTGTTTTTT. This encodes CASSGQGTNEKLFF.